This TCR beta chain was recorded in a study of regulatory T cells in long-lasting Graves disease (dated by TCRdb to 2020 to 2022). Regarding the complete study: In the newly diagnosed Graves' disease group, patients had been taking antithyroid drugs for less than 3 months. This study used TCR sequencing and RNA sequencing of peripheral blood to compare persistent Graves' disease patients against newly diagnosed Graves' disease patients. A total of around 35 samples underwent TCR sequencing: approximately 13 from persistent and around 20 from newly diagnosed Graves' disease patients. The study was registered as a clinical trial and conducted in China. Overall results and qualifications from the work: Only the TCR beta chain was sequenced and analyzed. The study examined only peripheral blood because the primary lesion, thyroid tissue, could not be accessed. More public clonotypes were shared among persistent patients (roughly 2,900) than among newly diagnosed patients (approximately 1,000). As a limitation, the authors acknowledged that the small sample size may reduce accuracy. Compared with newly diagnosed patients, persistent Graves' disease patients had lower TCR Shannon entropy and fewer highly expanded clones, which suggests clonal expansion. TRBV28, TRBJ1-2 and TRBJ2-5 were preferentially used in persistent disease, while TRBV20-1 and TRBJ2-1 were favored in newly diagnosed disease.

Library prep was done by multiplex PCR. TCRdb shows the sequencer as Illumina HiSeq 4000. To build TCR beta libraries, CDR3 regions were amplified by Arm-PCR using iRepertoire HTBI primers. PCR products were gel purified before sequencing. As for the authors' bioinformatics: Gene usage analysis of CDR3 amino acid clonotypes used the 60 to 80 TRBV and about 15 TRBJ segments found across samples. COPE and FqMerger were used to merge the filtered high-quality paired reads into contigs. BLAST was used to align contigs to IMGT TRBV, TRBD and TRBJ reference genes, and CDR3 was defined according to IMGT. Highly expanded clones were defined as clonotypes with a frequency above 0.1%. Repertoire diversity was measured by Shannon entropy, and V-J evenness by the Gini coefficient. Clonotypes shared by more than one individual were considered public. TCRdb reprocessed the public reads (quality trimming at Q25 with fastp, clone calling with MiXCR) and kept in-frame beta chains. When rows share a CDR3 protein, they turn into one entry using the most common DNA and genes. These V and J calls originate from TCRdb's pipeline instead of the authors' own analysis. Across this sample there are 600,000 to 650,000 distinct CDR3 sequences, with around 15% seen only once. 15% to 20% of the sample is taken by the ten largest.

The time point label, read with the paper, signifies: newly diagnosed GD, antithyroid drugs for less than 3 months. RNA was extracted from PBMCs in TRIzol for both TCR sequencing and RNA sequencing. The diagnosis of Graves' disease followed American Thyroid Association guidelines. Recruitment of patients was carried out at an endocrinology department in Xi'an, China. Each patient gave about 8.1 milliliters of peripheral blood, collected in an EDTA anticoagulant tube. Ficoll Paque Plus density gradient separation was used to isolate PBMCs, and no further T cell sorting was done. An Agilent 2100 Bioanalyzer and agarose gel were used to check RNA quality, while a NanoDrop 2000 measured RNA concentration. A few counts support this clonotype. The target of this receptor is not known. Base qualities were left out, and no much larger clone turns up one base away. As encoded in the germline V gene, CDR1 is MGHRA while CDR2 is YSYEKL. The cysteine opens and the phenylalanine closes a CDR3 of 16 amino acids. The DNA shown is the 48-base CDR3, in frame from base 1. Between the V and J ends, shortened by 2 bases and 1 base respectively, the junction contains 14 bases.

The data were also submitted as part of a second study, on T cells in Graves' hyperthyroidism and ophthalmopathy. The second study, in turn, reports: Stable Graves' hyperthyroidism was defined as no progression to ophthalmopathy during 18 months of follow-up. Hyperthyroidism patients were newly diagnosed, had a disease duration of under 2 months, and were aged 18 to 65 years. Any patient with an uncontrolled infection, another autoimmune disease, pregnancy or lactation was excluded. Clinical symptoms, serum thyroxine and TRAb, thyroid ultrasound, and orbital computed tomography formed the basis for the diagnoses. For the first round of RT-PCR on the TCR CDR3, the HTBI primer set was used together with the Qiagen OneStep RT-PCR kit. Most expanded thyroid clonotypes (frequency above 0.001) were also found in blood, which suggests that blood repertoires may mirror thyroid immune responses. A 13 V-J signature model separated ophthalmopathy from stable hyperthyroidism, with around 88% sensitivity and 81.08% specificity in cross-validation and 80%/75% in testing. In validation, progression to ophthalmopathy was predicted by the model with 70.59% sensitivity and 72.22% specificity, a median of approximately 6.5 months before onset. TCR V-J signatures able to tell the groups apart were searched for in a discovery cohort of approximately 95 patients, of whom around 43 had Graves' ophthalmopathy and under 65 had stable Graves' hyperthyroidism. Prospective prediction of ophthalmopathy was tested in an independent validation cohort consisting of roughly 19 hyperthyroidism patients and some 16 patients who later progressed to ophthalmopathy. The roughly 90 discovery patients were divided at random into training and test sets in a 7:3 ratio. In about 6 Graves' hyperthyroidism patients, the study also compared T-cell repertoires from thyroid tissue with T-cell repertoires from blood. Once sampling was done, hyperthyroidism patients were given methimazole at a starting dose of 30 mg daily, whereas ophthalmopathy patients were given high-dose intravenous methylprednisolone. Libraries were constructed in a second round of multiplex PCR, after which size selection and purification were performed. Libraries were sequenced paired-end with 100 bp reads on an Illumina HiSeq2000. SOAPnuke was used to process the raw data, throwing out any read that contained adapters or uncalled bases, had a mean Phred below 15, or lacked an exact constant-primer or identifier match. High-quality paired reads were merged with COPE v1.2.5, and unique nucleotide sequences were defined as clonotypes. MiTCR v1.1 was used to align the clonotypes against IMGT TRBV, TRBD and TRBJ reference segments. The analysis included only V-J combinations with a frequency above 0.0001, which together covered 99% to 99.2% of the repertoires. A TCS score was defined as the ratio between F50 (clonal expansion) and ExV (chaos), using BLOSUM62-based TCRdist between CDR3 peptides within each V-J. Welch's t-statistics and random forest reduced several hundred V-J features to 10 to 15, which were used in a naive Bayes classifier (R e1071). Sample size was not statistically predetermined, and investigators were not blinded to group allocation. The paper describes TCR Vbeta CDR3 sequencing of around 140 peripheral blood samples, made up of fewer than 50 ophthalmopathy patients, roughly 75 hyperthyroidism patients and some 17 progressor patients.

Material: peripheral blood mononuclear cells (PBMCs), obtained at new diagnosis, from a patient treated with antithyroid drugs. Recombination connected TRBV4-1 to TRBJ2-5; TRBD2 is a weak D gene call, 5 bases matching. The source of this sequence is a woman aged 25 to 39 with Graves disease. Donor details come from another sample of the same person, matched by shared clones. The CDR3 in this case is CASSQTLLGFQETQYF. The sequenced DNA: TGCGCCAGCAGCCAAACGTTACTAGGATTCCAAGAGACCCAGTACTTC.